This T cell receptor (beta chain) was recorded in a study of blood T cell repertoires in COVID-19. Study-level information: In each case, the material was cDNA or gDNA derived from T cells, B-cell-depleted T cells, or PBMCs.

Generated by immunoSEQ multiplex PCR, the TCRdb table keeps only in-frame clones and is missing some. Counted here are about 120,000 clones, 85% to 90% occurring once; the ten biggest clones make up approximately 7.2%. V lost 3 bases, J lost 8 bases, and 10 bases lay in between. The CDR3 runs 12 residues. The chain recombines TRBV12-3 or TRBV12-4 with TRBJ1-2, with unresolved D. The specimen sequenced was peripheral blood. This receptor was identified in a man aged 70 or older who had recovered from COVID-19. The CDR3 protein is CASSFNRGGYTF. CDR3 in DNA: TGTGCCAGCAGTTTTAACAGAGGGGGCTACACCTTC.